Below, 16 T cell receptor beta chains from the same sample are listed, as sequenced in a study of CD8+ T cells in alopecia areata. RNA extraction was followed by reverse transcription into cDNA, which acted as the sequencing template. Here immunoSEQ multiplex PCR was the method, and the copy in TCRdb shows in-frame clones only, minus some. The sample includes about 180,000 clones, less than 80% of them seen just once. This specimen was CD8+ T cells sorted from blood, taken at week 0. The receptors originated from a human donor with alopecia areata.

The V call is TRBV19, the J call TRBJ1-5, with D possibly TRBD1 on 5 matching bases. This CDR3 spans 15 amino acids. Trimming pared 3 bases from V and 7 bases from J, leaving 16 bases between. Germline V CDR1 and CDR2: LNHDA, SQIVND (reference sequence). The CDR3 loop reads CASSIFGEGPQPQHF. DNA of the CDR3: TGTGCCAGTAGTATTTTCGGGGAGGGGCCGCAGCCCCAGCATTTT. Full variable domain (rest looked up from reference TRBV19 and TRBJ1-5): DGGITQSPKYLFRKEGQNVTLSCEQNLNHDAMYWYRQDPGQGLRLIYYSQIVNDFQKGDIAEGYSVSREKKESFPLTVTSAQKNPTAFYLCASSIFGEGPQPQHFGDGTRLSIL.

The J gene is TRBJ2-2, the V gene TRBV15, with D possibly matching TRBD2 (5 bases). There are 16 residues in the CDR3. CDR1 and CDR2 from the germline V gene are LNHNV and YYDKDF (reference sequence). Trimming pared 3 bases from V and 7 bases from J, leaving 18 bases between. This chain's CDR3 is CATSSLTRGIGGELFF. The CDR3 DNA follows: TGTGCCACCAGCAGCTTAACACGGGGTATCGGCGGGGAGCTGTTTTTT.

V usage is TRBV6-5 and J usage is TRBJ2-7; unclear D gene. CDR1 and CDR2 from the germline V gene are MNHEY and SVGAGI. Deletions cut 2 bases from V and 2 bases from J, with 7 bases between. The CDR3 loop spans 13 amino acids. The CDR3 DNA is TGTGCCAGCAGTTACGCGGCTGCCTACGAGCAGTACTTC. This codes for CASSYAAAYEQYF.

This chain joins TRBV9 and TRBJ2-3; D call uncertain. Per germline, CDR1 SGDLS and CDR2 YYNGEE. Trimming removed 6 bases at V and 4 bases at J, with 3 bases between. This CDR3 is 10 amino acids long. CDR3 in DNA: TGTGCCAGCACCGCAGATACGCAGTATTTT. Residues: CASTADTQYF.

The chain is built from TRBV7-9 and TRBJ2-4; the D call may be TRBD1 or TRBD2 (5 bases each). This CDR3 comprises 16 residues. V lost 5 bases and J 9 bases, leaving 23 bases between the germline ends. Germline V gene data show CDR1 as SEHNR and CDR2 as FQNEAQ (reference sequence). CDR3 sequence reads: CASSPVVGVQNSIQYF. DNA of the CDR3: TGTGCCAGCAGCCCTGTAGTGGGGGTCCAAAATAGCATTCAGTACTTC. Using reference TRBV7-9 and TRBJ2-4 for the parts outside the CDR3, the full variable domain is DTGVSQNPRHKITKRGQNVTFRCDPISEHNRLYWYRQTLGQGPEFLTYFQNEAQLEKSRLLSDRFSAERPKGSFSTLEIQRTEQGDSAMYLCASSPVVGVQNSIQYFGAGTRLSVL.

J is TRBJ2-3 and V is TRBV14, with 8 bases matching TRBD2. The CDR3 extends over 14 amino acids. CDR1 is SGHDN, CDR2 FVKESK, per germline. Germline trimming cut 3 bases from V and 6 bases from J; bases unmatched to any gene: 5. The CDR3 spells CASSQFRGGDTQYF. The CDR3 bases are TGTGCCAGCAGCCAGTTTCGCGGGGGGGATACGCAGTATTTT.

This rearrangement joins TRBV13 to TRBJ1-1, with unresolved D. The CDR3 is 16 residues long. Germline V gene sequence: CDR1 PRHDT, CDR2 FYEKMQ (reference sequence). Between the trimmed V and J ends, which lost 3 bases and 3 bases, there was a span of 17 bases. CDR3 in DNA: TGTGCCAGCAGCTTTCGTGCCAACATAATTGACACTGAAGCTTTCTTT. It specifies CASSFRANIIDTEAFF.

CDR3 sequence (DNA): TGTGCCTGTGACACCCTAGCCTACGAGCAGTACTTC. This gives the protein CACDTLAYEQYF. The chain couples TRBV30 to TRBJ2-7, with D hard to call. The CDR3 has 12 amino acids. The V end was cut by 6 bases, the J end by 2 bases, with 11 bases between. Per germline, CDR1 GTSNPN and CDR2 SVGIG (reference sequence).

The sample holds one count of this clone. The chain joins TRBV29-1 to TRBJ2-7; the D is unclear. The V gene lost 7 bases and the J gene lost 6 bases, with 13 bases spanning the gap. This CDR3 comprises 11 residues. Germline V gene lookup returns CDR1 SQVTM and CDR2 ANQGSEA. The CDR3: CSAGTDLEQYF. The CDR3 DNA reads as TGCAGCGCCGGAACAGACCTCGAGCAGTACTTC.

This clone occurred a few times. The J gene is TRBJ2-1, the V gene TRBV5-6; D is unclear. Germline CDR1 SGHDT, CDR2 YYEEEE. V was pared by 2 bases and J by 13 bases, with 10 bases between. This CDR3 comprises 11 residues. The CDR3 nucleotides are TGTGCCAGCAGCTTCGACAAGCTACAGTTCTTC. It encodes CASSFDKLQFF.

V gene TRBV27 combines with J gene TRBJ1-6; 9 nucleotides align to TRBD1. Trimming cost V 5 bases and J 5 bases; bases outside gene matches: 7. This CDR3 is built from 16 residues. CDR1 and CDR2 from the germline V gene are MNHEY and SMNVEV (reference sequence). In nucleotides, the CDR3 is TGTGCCAGCAGTCGTACCCGGACAGGGGATAATTCACCCCTCCACTTT. Amino acid sequence: CASSRTRTGDNSPLHF.

The V and J genes are TRBV7-2 and TRBJ1-5; the D is unclear. The CDR3 totals 14 residues. Trimming took 4 bases from V and 0 from J, leaving 7 bases between them. CDR1 SGHTA and CDR2 FQGNSA come from the germline V gene. The DNA of the CDR3 is TGTGCCAGCAGCTCTGATTATAGCAATCAGCCCCAGCATTTT. As protein: CASSSDYSNQPQHF.

J is TRBJ2-1 and V is TRBV13; TRBD2 might be the D (6 bases). Germline V gene sequence: CDR1 PRHDT, CDR2 FYEKMQ (reference sequence). Trimming left V 2 bases short and J 4 bases short, with 18 bases between. The CDR3 is 17 amino acids. This chain's CDR3 is CASSLRIIAEKYNEQFF. The CDR3 DNA sequence: TGTGCCAGCAGCTTAAGAATCATAGCGGAAAAATACAATGAGCAGTTCTTC.

This clone turned up a few times. The rearrangement links TRBV21-1 to TRBJ2-3; the listed D gene, TRBD1, was not tested against the DNA. TRBV21-1 is noted as a pseudogene. This CDR3 region has 18 residues. The CDR3 region is CASTVPGQGRDDTDTQYF. The CDR3 DNA follows: TGTGCCAGCACCGTCCCGGGACAGGGTAGGGACGACACAGATACGCAGTATTTT.

The V and J genes are TRBV30 and TRBJ2-2; possible D gene TRBD2, 5 bases. V was shortened by 0 bases and J by 4 bases, with 12 bases between the two germline ends. Germline CDR1 is GTSNPN and CDR2 is SVGIG (reference sequence). The CDR3 has 15 residues. CDR3 protein: CAWSVWVGGTGELFF. The DNA of the CDR3 is TGTGCCTGGAGTGTCTGGGTTGGAGGCACCGGGGAGCTGTTTTTT.

The chain uses TRBV6-5 and TRBJ2-2, with D unclear. The CDR3 loop spans 16 amino acids. The germline gives CDR1 MNHEY, CDR2 SVGAGI. V was pared by 0 bases and J by 0 bases, with 8 bases between. This CDR3 reads CASSYSAAANTGELFF. In DNA, the CDR3 is TGTGCCAGCAGTTACTCTGCAGCCGCGAACACCGGGGAGCTGTTTTTT.